This TCR beta chain was captured in a study of blood T cell repertoires in COVID-19. Turning to the study itself: T cells, B-cell-depleted T cells, or PBMCs provided the cDNA or gDNA that served as material.

CDR1 is DFQATT and CDR2 is SNEGSKA in the germline V gene (reference sequence). The CDR3 is 15 residues long. With V trimmed by 6 bases and J by 3 bases, 6 bases remained unmatched. TCRdb keeps only in-frame clones here, not all; method: immunoSEQ multiplex PCR. The sample shows fewer than 200,000 clones, around 90% of them seen only once. The TCR was taken from a man aged 50-60 years with acute or convalescent COVID-19. Sequencing was done on a sample of peripheral blood. V usage is TRBV20-1 and J usage is TRBJ2-2; 11 nucleotides match TRBD2. CDR3 residues: CSASSGGAYTGELFF. CDR3 sequence (DNA): TGCAGTGCCAGTAGCGGGGGGGCCTACACCGGGGAGCTGTTTTTT.